The 18 T cell receptor beta chains presented below share a single source sample, sequenced in a study of control samples from healthy donors and cancer patients. Clones were read by immunoSEQ multiplex PCR, and TCRdb kept only the in-frame ones, dropping some. The profile covers 90,000 to 110,000 clones, with about 83% appearing a single time and roughly an eighth taken by the ten largest. The specimen sequenced was blood. The receptors shown here come from a woman between 50 and 59 years old in good health.

The genes are TRBV5-1 and TRBJ2-3; TRBD2 matches at 7 bases. CDR1 SGHRS and CDR2 YFSETQ come from the germline V gene. There are 14 residues in the CDR3. V lost 2 bases, J lost 3 bases, and 3 bases stayed unmatched. The CDR3 protein is CASSFSSGTDTQYF. CDR3 DNA: TGCGCCAGCAGCTTTAGTAGCGGGACAGATACGCAGTATTTT.

The chain carries TRBV9 and TRBJ1-1; 8 nucleotides line up with TRBD1. Unmatched junction bases numbered 2, after V lost 0 bases and J lost 1 base. The CDR3 consists of 15 residues. Germline CDR1 is SGDLS and CDR2 is YYNGEE. The CDR3 nucleotides are TGTGCCAGCAGCGTAGCTACAGGGGGGAACACTGAAGCTTTCTTT. It specifies CASSVATGGNTEAFF.

The genes are TRBV11-2 and TRBJ2-3; D gene ambiguous. Germline V gene data show CDR1 as SGHAT and CDR2 as FQNNGV. The CDR3 extends over 11 amino acids. CDR3 protein: CASTSTDTQYF. The CDR3 region has the DNA TGTGCAAGTACTAGCACAGATACGCAGTATTTT.

The chain employs TRBV15 and TRBJ1-4, with TRBD1 matching 10 bases. The V and J ends lost 3 bases and 0 bases, in that order; junction bases with no gene match: 1. Germline values: CDR1 LNHNV, CDR2 YYDKDF (reference sequence). The CDR3 totals 16 residues. CDR3 in DNA: TGTGCCACCAGCAGGGGACAGGGGTCAACTAATGAAAAACTGTTTTTT. Translating it yields CATSRGQGSTNEKLFF. Together with reference TRBV15 and TRBJ1-4, the CDR3 gives the full variable domain: DAMVIQNPRYQVTQFGKPVTLSCSQTLNHNVMYWYQQKSSQAPKLLFHYYDKDFNNEADTPDNFQSRRPNTSFCFLDIRSPGLGDTAMYLCATSRGQGSTNEKLFFGSGTQLSVL.

The CDR3 loop reads CASSPRRGFHGYTF. The CDR3 DNA is TGTGCCAGCAGCCCCAGACGGGGGTTCCATGGCTACACCTTC. The genes are TRBV7-8 and TRBJ1-2; D perhaps matches TRBD1 (5 bases). CDR3 length: 14 amino acids. Deletions cut 5 bases from V and 6 bases from J, with 16 bases between. Germline CDR1 SGHVS, CDR2 FQNEAQ.

The chain employs TRBV4-1 and TRBJ2-1; a possible D gene is TRBD2 (6 bases). The V end lost 0 bases, the J end lost 4 bases, and 19 bases lay between the germline ends. The CDR3 is made up of 18 amino acids. Germline-derived CDR1 and CDR2 are MGHRA and YSYEKL. CDR3 loop: CASSQDSNGIAVYNEQFF. CDR3 bases: TGCGCCAGCAGCCAAGATAGTAACGGGATAGCGGTTTACAATGAGCAGTTCTTC.

The chain recombines TRBV10-3 with TRBJ2-7, with D possibly TRBD1 on 6 matching bases. The V and J ends lost 3 bases and 6 bases respectively, with 9 bases between them. Germline V gene sequence: CDR1 ENHRY, CDR2 SYGVKD. This CDR3 region has 12 residues. This CDR3 is CAISDQGSEQYF. The CDR3 DNA reads as TGTGCCATCAGTGATCAGGGGAGCGAGCAGTACTTC.

The J gene is TRBJ1-6, the V gene TRBV6-5; D possibly corresponds to TRBD1 (5 bases). CDR3 length: 15 amino acids. Germline lookup yields CDR1 MNHEY and CDR2 SVGAGI. V lost 4 bases to trimming and J lost 2 bases, with 9 bases between them. CDR3 residues: CASSFGRAYNSPLHF. The CDR3 DNA is TGTGCCAGCAGTTTCGGCAGGGCCTATAATTCACCCCTCCACTTT.

CDR3 sequence (DNA): TGTGCCAGCAGCCGGACGATTTTAGCAGGGGATGAAAAACTGTTTTTT. Its protein product is CASSRTILAGDEKLFF. V usage is TRBV25-1 and J usage is TRBJ1-4, with D perhaps TRBD1 (6 bases). The V gene's germline CDR1 is MGHDK and CDR2 SYGVNS. V was pared by 6 bases and J by 6 bases, with 20 bases between. The CDR3 consists of 16 residues.

The chain has TRBV7-9 and TRBJ2-6; 7 bases line up with TRBD1. Unmatched junction bases numbered 9, after V lost 7 bases and J lost 0 bases. The V gene's germline CDR1 is SEHNR and CDR2 FQNEAQ (reference sequence). This CDR3 comprises 17 residues. CDR3: CASKGTAEFSGANVLTF. CDR3 bases: TGTGCCAGCAAAGGGACAGCGGAATTCTCTGGGGCCAACGTCCTGACTTTC.

This chain joins TRBV7-9 and TRBJ1-6; possible D gene TRBD1, 5 bases. V was clipped by 3 bases and J by 7 bases, with 13 bases between them. CDR1 is SEHNR, CDR2 FQNEAQ, per germline (reference sequence). CDR3 length: 15 amino acids. The chain's CDR3 is CASSLFGGENSPLHF. In DNA, the CDR3 is TGTGCCAGCAGCTTGTTTGGGGGGGAAAATTCACCCCTCCACTTT.

The chain uses TRBV3-1 (or the pseudogene TRBV3-2) and TRBJ1-1, with TRBD1 matching over 7 bases. Per germline, CDR1 LGHDT and CDR2 YNNKEL (reference sequence). V was clipped by 5 bases and J by 1 base; unmatched bases: 4. The CDR3 spans 14 residues. The CDR3 reads CASSGRDRNTEAFF. The CDR3 nucleotides read TGTGCCAGCAGCGGCCGGGACAGGAACACTGAAGCTTTCTTT.

The chain combines TRBV11-2 with TRBJ1-3, with D maybe TRBD1 (5 bases). The germline gives CDR1 SGHAT, CDR2 FQNNGV. Trimming shortened V by 1 base and J by 2 bases, and 9 bases separated the two germline ends. The CDR3 has 15 amino acids. This CDR3 reads CASSLGGTAGNTIYF. The CDR3 DNA sequence: TGTGCCAGCAGCTTAGGGGGGACGGCTGGAAACACCATATATTTT.

The gene calls are TRBV19 and TRBJ1-5, with D possibly being TRBD1 (6 bases). The CDR3 length is 16 residues. The V end was cut by 5 bases, the J end by 7 bases, with 21 bases between. Germline-derived CDR1 and CDR2 are LNHDA and SQIVND (reference sequence). The DNA for the CDR3 is TGTGCCAGTAGTGTTCCCCTCAGGGGACAAGGCCAGCCCCAGCATTTT. This codes for CASSVPLRGQGQPQHF.

This chain connects TRBV6-5 to TRBJ1-1; D call uncertain. Per germline, CDR1 MNHEY and CDR2 SVGAGI. This CDR3 has 14 amino acids. V was cut by 5 bases and J by 5 bases, with 15 bases left in between. CDR3 amino acids: CASSPESGRTEAFF. DNA of the CDR3: TGTGCCAGCAGTCCCGAGTCGGGCCGGACTGAAGCTTTCTTT.

This CDR3 reads CAISESRGAAGGEQFF. DNA for the CDR3: TGTGCCATCAGTGAGTCGCGGGGGGCCGCGGGGGGTGAGCAGTTCTTC. The V call is TRBV10-3, the J call TRBJ2-1, with TRBD2 matching 8 bases. With 0 bases clipped from V and 9 bases from J, the junction kept 10 bases outside the gene matches. From germline, CDR1 is ENHRY and CDR2 SYGVKD. The CDR3 has 16 amino acids.

V is TRBV30 and J is TRBJ2-4, with 9 bases identical to TRBD1. The CDR3 is 14 amino acids. The V segment lost 7 bases and the J segment 8 bases; nucleotides outside the gene matches: 12. The V gene's germline CDR1 is GTSNPN and CDR2 SVGIG (reference sequence). As DNA, the CDR3 is TGTGCCTCGACCACTGGGACAGGGAAATACATTCAGTACTTC. This gives the protein CASTTGTGKYIQYF.

This chain links TRBV6-2 or TRBV6-3 with TRBJ2-7, with D hard to call. Germline loops: CDR1 MNHEY, CDR2 SVGEGT. The CDR3 contains 12 residues. Trimming stripped 2 bases from V and 6 bases from J, with 8 bases between. Here the CDR3 reads CASSYVGVEQYF. The CDR3 nucleotides are TGTGCCAGCAGTTACGTGGGTGTCGAGCAGTACTTC.